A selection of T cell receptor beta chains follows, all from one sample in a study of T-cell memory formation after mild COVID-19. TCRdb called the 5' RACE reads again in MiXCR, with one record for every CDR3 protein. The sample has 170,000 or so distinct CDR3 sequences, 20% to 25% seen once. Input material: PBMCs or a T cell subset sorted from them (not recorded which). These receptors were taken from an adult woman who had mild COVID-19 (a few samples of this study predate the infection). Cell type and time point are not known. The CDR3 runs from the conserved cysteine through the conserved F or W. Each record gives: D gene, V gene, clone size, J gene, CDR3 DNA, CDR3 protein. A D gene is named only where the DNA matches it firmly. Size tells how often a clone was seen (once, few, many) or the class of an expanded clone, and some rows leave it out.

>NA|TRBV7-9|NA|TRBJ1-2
TGTGCCAGCAGATCAGGGACACCTTCTAATGGCTACACCTTC
CASRSGTPSNGYTF
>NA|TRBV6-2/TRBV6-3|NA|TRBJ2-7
TGTGCCAGCAGTTACGTGGGTATAGAGTACGAGCAGTACTTC
CASSYVGIEYEQYF
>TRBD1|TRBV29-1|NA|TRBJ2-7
TGCAGCGTTGTAGGGGACAGGGCTTACGAGCAGTACTTC
CSVVGDRAYEQYF
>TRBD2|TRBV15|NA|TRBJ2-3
TGTGCCACCAGCTTGACTAGCGGAAAATCAGATACGCAGTATTTT
CATSLTSGKSDTQYF
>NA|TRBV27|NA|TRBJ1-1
TGTGCCAGCAGTTTGCCGCCTGGGATGAACACTGAAGCTTTCTTT
CASSLPPGMNTEAFF
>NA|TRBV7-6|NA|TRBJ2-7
TGTGCCAGCAGCTTAGGGAGTTCGGAAAGATCCTACGAGCAGTACTTC
CASSLGSSERSYEQYF
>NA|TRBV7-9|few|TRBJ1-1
TGTGCCAGCAGCTTTCCAATCCGGGACAACCTTCTGAACACTGAAGCTTTCTTT
CASSFPIRDNLLNTEAFF
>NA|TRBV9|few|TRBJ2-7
TGTGCCAGCAGCGTAGATACAGGGACCTACGAGCAGTACTTC
CASSVDTGTYEQYF
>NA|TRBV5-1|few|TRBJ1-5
TGCGCCAGCAGCTTGTATGGGGGCGGGGATCAGCCCCAGCATTTT
CASSLYGGGDQPQHF
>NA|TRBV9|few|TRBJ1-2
TGTGCCAGCAGCGTTCTTGACAAACCCTATGGCTACACCTTC
CASSVLDKPYGYTF